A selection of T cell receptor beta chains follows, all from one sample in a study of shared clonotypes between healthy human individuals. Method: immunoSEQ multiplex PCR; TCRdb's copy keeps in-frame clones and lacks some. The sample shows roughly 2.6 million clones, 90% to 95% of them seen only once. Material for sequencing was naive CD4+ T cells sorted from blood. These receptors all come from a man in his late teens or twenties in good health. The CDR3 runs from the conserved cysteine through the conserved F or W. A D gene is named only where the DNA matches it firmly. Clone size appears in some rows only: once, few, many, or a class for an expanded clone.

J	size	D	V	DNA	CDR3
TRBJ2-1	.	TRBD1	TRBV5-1	TGCGCCAGCAGCTTAAGGACAGGGAGCTCCTACAATGAGCAGTTCTTC	CASSLRTGSSYNEQFF
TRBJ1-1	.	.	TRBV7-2	TGTGCCAGCAATGAGGGGTTGAACACTGAAGCTTTCTTT	CASNEGLNTEAFF
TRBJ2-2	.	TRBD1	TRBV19	TGTGCCAGTAGTGTAGGGACAGACACCGGGGAGCTGTTTTTT	CASSVGTDTGELFF
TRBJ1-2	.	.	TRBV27	TGTGCCAGCAGTCCGGGGGGCAAAGCTAACTATGGCTACACCTTC	CASSPGGKANYGYTF
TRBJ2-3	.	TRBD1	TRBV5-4	TGTGCCAGCAGCCTGGGACAGCTCACAGATACGCAGTATTTT	CASSLGQLTDTQYF
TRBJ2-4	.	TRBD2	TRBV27	TGTGCCAGCAGTTTGACGGCCGGGACTAGCGGGGCCGTGCGGGGTCAGTACTTC	CASSLTAGTSGAVRGQYF
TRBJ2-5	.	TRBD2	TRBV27	TGTGCCAGCAGCTGCCCTAACGGACTAGCGGGAGCCCAAGAGACCCAGTACTTC	CASSCPNGLAGAQETQYF
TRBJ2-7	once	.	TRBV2	TGTGCCAGCAGTGTCCTCTACGAGCAGTACTTC	CASSVLYEQYF
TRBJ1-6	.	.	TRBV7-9	TGTGCCAGCAGCTTGAATGGGGATGGATCACCCCTCCACTTT	CASSLNGDGSPLHF
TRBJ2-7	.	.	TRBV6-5	TGTGCCAGCAGTTACTCGTACGGGGGCGGCTCCTACGAGCAGTACTTC	CASSYSYGGGSYEQYF
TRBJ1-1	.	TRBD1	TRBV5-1	TGCGCCAGCAGTTTTGCCGGGACAGGTGATACTGAAGCTTTCTTT	CASSFAGTGDTEAFF
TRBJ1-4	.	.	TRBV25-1	TGTGCCAGCAGTGCAGGTGGAGAGGAAAAACTGTTTTTT	CASSAGGEEKLFF
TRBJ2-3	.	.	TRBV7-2	TGTGCCAGCAGCTTCGCGCCTAGCACAGATACGCAGTATTTT	CASSFAPSTDTQYF
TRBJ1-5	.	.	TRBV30	TGTGCCTGGAGAGAAAAGGGACATAGCAATCAGCCCCAGCATTTT	CAWREKGHSNQPQHF
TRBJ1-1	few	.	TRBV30	TGTGCCTGGGGAGACAGGAACACTGAAGCTTTCTTT	CAWGDRNTEAFF
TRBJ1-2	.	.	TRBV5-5	TGTGCCAGCAGCTTGGCTGCCGGCACTAACTATGGCTACACCTTC	CASSLAAGTNYGYTF
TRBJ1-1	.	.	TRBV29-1	TGCAGCGTTGAAGTTCGGGGGCAAAGCACTGAAGCTTTCTTT	CSVEVRGQSTEAFF
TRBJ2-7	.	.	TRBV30	TGTGCCTGCTCGGCCGACTACGAGCAGTACTTC	CACSADYEQYF
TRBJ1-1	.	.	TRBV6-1	TGTGCCAGCAGTGAGGGGAGGGGCATGAACACTGAAGCTTTCTTT	CASSEGRGMNTEAFF
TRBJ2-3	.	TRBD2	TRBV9	TGTGCCAGCAGCGGGACTAGCGGGACTTATACGCAGTATTTT	CASSGTSGTYTQYF
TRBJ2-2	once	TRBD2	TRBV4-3	TGCGCCAGCCGGCCTAGCGGGAACACCGGGGAGCTGTTTTTT	CASRPSGNTGELFF
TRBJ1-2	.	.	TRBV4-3	TGCGCCAGCAGCCGAGCCCCGACTGGGGGCGCTAACTATGGCTACACCTTC	CASSRAPTGGANYGYTF
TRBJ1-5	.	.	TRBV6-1	TGTGCCAGCAGTGCTTGGGGGGCGATAAGCAATCAGCCCCAGCATTTT	CASSAWGAISNQPQHF
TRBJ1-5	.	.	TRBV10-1	TGCGCCAGCAGACCCTCGCAGGGGATGAGCAGCAATCAGCCCCAGCATTTT	CASRPSQGMSSNQPQHF
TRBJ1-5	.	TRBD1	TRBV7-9	TGTGCCAGCAGCTTTGGTTTGGCCAGGGGGCTGGATCAGCCCCAGCATTTT	CASSFGLARGLDQPQHF
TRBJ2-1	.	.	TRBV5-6	TGTGCCAGCAGCTTCGCCCGGAATGAGCAGTTCTTC	CASSFARNEQFF
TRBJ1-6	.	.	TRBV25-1	TGTGCCAGCAGCCCCGACGGGTCCTATAATTCACCCCTCCACTTT	CASSPDGSYNSPLHF
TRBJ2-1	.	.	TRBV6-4	TGTGCCAGCAGTGACTCGTGGGGACCCCCTATGGAGCAGTTCTTC	CASSDSWGPPMEQFF
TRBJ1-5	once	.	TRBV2	TGTGCCAGCACAAGGGGCCCGCATAGCAATCAGCCCCAGCATTTT	CASTRGPHSNQPQHF
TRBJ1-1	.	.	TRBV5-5	TGTGCCAGCAGCTGGATACCGGACGGAGACACTGAAGCTTTCTTT	CASSWIPDGDTEAFF
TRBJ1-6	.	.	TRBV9	TGTGCCAGCAGCGTAGGTGAGGTCGGGACTAATTCACCCCTCCACTTT	CASSVGEVGTNSPLHF
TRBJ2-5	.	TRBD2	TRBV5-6	TGTGCCAGCAGCTTAGCGGGGGGTCCTTCCGGGACCCAGTACTTC	CASSLAGGPSGTQYF
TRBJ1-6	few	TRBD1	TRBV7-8	TGTGCCAGCAGCCTCGGGACAGGGCTCGGCTCCTCACCCCTCCACTTT	CASSLGTGLGSSPLHF
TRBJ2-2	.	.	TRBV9	TGTGCCAGCAGCGTAGTCCCGGACAGCACCGGGGAGCTGTTTTTT	CASSVVPDSTGELFF
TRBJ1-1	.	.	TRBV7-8	TGTGCCAGCAGCACCACAGGGAAAAGGAAGAACACTGAAGCTTTCTTT	CASSTTGKRKNTEAFF
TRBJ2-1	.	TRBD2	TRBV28	TGTGCCAGCAGCCTGACTAGCGGGGATACCAATGAGCAGTTCTTC	CASSLTSGDTNEQFF
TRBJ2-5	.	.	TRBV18	TGTGCCAGCTCACCAAGGTCTGGTAAAGAGACCCAGTACTTC	CASSPRSGKETQYF
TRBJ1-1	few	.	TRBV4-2	TGTGCCAGCAGCCAAGATAGCTTGGTGAACACTGAAGCTTTCTTT	CASSQDSLVNTEAFF
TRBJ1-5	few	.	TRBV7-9	TGTGCCAGCAGCTTAGCGAACAGTAATCAGCCCCAGCATTTT	CASSLANSNQPQHF
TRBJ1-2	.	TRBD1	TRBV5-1	TGCGCCAGCAGCCCGGGACAGGGTAGTTATGGCTACACCTTC	CASSPGQGSYGYTF
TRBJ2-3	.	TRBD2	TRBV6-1	TGTGCCAGCAGTGGGAGACTAGCGGGGGACCCAGATACGCAGTATTTT	CASSGRLAGDPDTQYF
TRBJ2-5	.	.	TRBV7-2	TGTGCCAGCAGCCCCTTCGCCGGGACCCAGTACTTC	CASSPFAGTQYF
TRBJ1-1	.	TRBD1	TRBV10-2	TGCGCCAGCAGTTGGACGGACAGGGGGAACACTGAAGCTTTCTTT	CASSWTDRGNTEAFF
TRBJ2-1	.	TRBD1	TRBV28	TGTGCCAGCAGTTCACAGGGGAGCTCCTACAATGAGCAGTTCTTC	CASSSQGSSYNEQFF
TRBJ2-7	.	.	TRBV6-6	TGTGCCAGCAGTTACTCGCAGGGACCCGGATCCGAGCAGTACTTC	CASSYSQGPGSEQYF
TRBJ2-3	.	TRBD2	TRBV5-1	TGCGCCAGCAGCCCCTTAGCGGGGGGGAGCACAGATACGCAGTATTTT	CASSPLAGGSTDTQYF
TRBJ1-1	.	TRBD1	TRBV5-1	TGCGCCAGCAGCCCAGGACAGGGGGGAGCTTTCTTT	CASSPGQGGAFF
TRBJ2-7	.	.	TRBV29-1	TGCAGCGTCGTGGCCGGATGGGGGAACTACGAGCAGTACTTC	CSVVAGWGNYEQYF
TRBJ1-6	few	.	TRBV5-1	TGCGCCAGCAGCTTGGACAGGAATAATTCACCCCTCCACTTT	CASSLDRNNSPLHF
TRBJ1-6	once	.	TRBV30	TGTGCCTGGAGCGCTTTGATGGCCCTCCACTTT	CAWSALMALHF